This TCR beta chain originates from a study of shared clonotypes between healthy human individuals. Study at large: Contributing individuals were two females and three males aged 18 to 49.

The ends lost 0 bases at V and 5 bases at J; junction bases unmatched: 12. From germline, CDR1 is SGHDT and CDR2 YYEEEE. The length of the CDR3 is 17 residues. This clone was seen once. What it recognizes is unknown. The replicate PCRs on unsorted PBMC were given about 0.3 ug DNA, which is 27,000 or so T cell genomes. The assay was immunoSEQ multiplex PCR, and TCRdb's table has in-frame clones only and misses some. Of roughly 490,000 clones listed, 76% are singletons. Overall study findings and caveats: The authors sampled blood alone, and tissue repertoires likely differ. An expected dependence of interdonor clonotype sharing on sequencing depth was noted.

This receptor was obtained from a woman aged 40 to 50 in good health. Some clones in this sample may be carry-over from other donors' samples. The specimen sequenced was PBMCs. The chain is built from TRBV5-6 and TRBJ2-5, with 8 bases identical to TRBD2. The CDR3 protein is CASSLALREGPGETQYF. The CDR3 DNA is TGTGCCAGCAGCTTGGCCTTACGGGAGGGCCCGGGGGAGACCCAGTACTTC.